This T cell receptor (beta chain) derives from a study of blood T cell repertoires in COVID-19. Study context: T cells, B-cell-depleted T cells, or PBMCs provided the cDNA or gDNA that served as material.

TCRdb's copy holds only in-frame clones and misses some; the assay was immunoSEQ multiplex PCR. The table records 150,000 to 200,000 clones, 88% of them present only once. Trimming cost V 8 bases and J 6 bases; bases outside gene matches: 12. Germline V gene sequence: CDR1 SGHVS, CDR2 FQNEAQ. The CDR3 covers 14 residues. Participants spanned ages about 18 to 90 years and resided in 20 to 30 US areas. In assigning cohorts, the study relied on participant-reported clinical history. Symptom resolution, clearance, or two negative PCRs marked donors in Cohort 3 as recovered. This clone was seen a single time.

This receptor was taken from a woman younger than 30 who had recovered from COVID-19. V is TRBV7-8 and J is TRBJ2-7, with 8 bases identical to TRBD1. The specimen was PBMCs or T cells enriched from blood (not recorded which). The CDR3 loop reads CASGTRQGLGEQYF. In nucleotides, the CDR3 is TGTGCCAGCGGGACAAGACAGGGGCTGGGCGAGCAGTACTTC.